The clone carrying this T cell receptor beta chain was picked up a small number of times. The entry originates in a study of T cells in Graves' hyperthyroidism and ophthalmopathy. Looking at the study overall: Peripheral blood sampling occurred at initial diagnosis, before any treatment.

Pregnant or lactating patients were excluded, as were those with uncontrolled infection or other autoimmune disease. In making diagnoses, clinical symptoms, serum thyroxine and TRAb, thyroid ultrasound and orbital computed tomography were all used. Amplified regions were TCR beta CDR3 sequences from RNA transcripts. A set of HTBI primers served as the primers for a first-round RT-PCR of the TCR CDR3. TCRdb fed the multiplex PCR reads into MiXCR, producing one record per CDR3 protein. The data contain about 610,000 distinct CDR3 sequences, over 12% of them singletons. Trimming shortened V by 1 base and J by 3 bases, and 6 bases separated the two germline ends. From germline, CDR1 is LGHDT and CDR2 YNNKEL (reference sequence). The CDR3 is 13 residues long.

The sample consisted of blood. This receptor was taken from a woman in her thirties or forties with Graves' ophthalmopathy. The chain employs TRBV3-1 and TRBJ1-1; D not certain. The CDR3 sequence: CASSQGWDTEAFF. The CDR3, as DNA: TGTGCCAGCAGCCAAGGGTGGGACACTGAAGCTTTCTTT.